The TCR beta chain described here comes from a study of cytomegalovirus exposure and HLA in healthy donors. Study-wide results and caveats: Beyond CMV serostatus, there was no information to go on about immune exposure. Presence/absence analyses took donor sequencing depth as roughly uniform.

As for this clone: Its target is not known.

CDR1 is SGHTA and CDR2 is FQGNSA in the germline V gene. Trimming took 4 bases from V and 10 from J; bases not matched to a gene: 13. The CDR3 consists of 16 residues. Both 60 Vbeta primers and 13 Jbeta primers went into the PCR. Data came from immunoSEQ multiplex PCR; TCRdb stores just in-frame clones and leaves some out. This table holds some 140,000 clones, 73% found once. The TCR sequence derives from a woman between 40 and 50 years old in good health and CMV-seronegative. Sequencing was carried out using PBMCs. The J gene is TRBJ2-3, the V gene TRBV7-2; TRBD2 agrees at 11 bases. CDR3 loop: CASSSALAGGPPAQYF. Here the CDR3 DNA reads TGTGCCAGCAGCTCCGCTCTAGCGGGGGGACCCCCTGCGCAGTATTTT.